These 26 T cell receptor beta chains were all obtained from the same sample, sequenced in a study of blood T cells in healthy people across ages. Then a second PCR, running about 6 to 11 cycles, was carried out with a sample-barcoded 5' primer and a J-beta primer mix. A single record per CDR3 protein comes from TCRdb applying MiXCR to the 5' RACE reads. Seen here are approximately 490,000 distinct CDR3 sequences, 20% to 30% observed once, and the top ten hold approximately 8.7%. The data were also submitted as part of a second study, on T cells of mothers and their children.

The sample was blood. All receptors come from a boy younger than 18 in good health.

This clonotype was observed a few times. The J gene is TRBJ2-1, the V gene TRBV29-1, with 9 bases aligning to TRBD2. The CDR3 is made up of 13 amino acids. From germline, CDR1 is SQVTM and CDR2 ANQGSEA. V lost 6 bases, J lost 9 bases, and 9 bases stayed unmatched. CDR3: CSVGTSTGREQFF. Here the CDR3 DNA reads TGCAGCGTCGGGACTAGCACTGGCCGTGAGCAGTTCTTC.

The chain has TRBV6-6 and TRBJ2-6; D possibly matches TRBD1 or TRBD2 (6 bases each). The CDR3 consists of 16 residues. The germline CDR1 and CDR2 sequences are MNHNY and SVGAGI (reference sequence). Trimming took off 6 bases at V and 2 bases at J, with 14 bases between the two ends. CDR3 sequence: CASRLGGSTGANVLTF. CDR3 DNA sequence: TGTGCCAGCAGACTGGGGGGCTCTACTGGGGCCAACGTCCTGACTTTC.

The chain joins TRBV29-1 to TRBJ2-1; D is unclear. CDR3 length equals 13 residues. Trimming shortened V by 6 bases and J by 5 bases, and 14 bases separated the two germline ends. Germline loops: CDR1 SQVTM, CDR2 ANQGSEA. The DNA of the CDR3 is TGCAGCGTGAATAACCTAATTGACAATGAGCAGTTCTTC. Amino acid sequence: CSVNNLIDNEQFF.

This clonotype was observed a few times. The V gene is TRBV7-2, the J gene TRBJ2-5, with D hard to call. This CDR3 has 14 amino acids. Germline values: CDR1 SGHTA, CDR2 FQGNSA. The V end was cut by 1 base, the J end by 1 base, with 7 bases between. The CDR3 bases are TGTGCCAGCAGCTTAGAGTCAACCCAAGAGACCCAGTACTTC. Translation: CASSLESTQETQYF.

The chain employs TRBV6-5 and TRBJ2-1, with D perhaps TRBD2 (6 bases). This CDR3 contains 15 residues. Germline CDR1 is MNHEY and CDR2 is SVGAGI. V was trimmed by 6 bases and J by 5 bases, leaving 17 bases between them. In nucleotides, the CDR3 is TGTGCCAGCAGCTGGAGGGTGTTCCCCAACAATGAGCAGTTCTTC. It encodes CASSWRVFPNNEQFF.

This clonotype was seen a handful of times. This CDR3 reads CAISDRDSSYRPYEQYF. The CDR3 DNA reads as TGTGCCATCAGTGATAGGGACAGTTCGTATAGGCCCTACGAGCAGTACTTC. The rearrangement joins TRBV10-3 to TRBJ2-7; 7 positions match TRBD1. Per germline, CDR1 ENHRY and CDR2 SYGVKD. CDR3 length equals 17 residues. J lost 2 bases, V lost 3 bases, and 13 bases had no gene match.

The gene calls are TRBV7-2 and TRBJ2-7; D possibly corresponds to TRBD1 (5 bases). In germline, CDR1 is SGHTA, CDR2 FQGNSA. The CDR3 consists of 15 residues. Trimming pared 5 bases from V and 0 bases from J, leaving 14 bases between. Here the CDR3 reads CASSPRGQGSYEQYF. The CDR3 DNA reads as TGTGCCAGCAGCCCTAGGGGCCAGGGCTCCTACGAGCAGTACTTC.

This clonotype was picked up a small number of times. The V gene is TRBV5-1, the J gene TRBJ2-1, with 12 bases lining up with TRBD2. V was pared by 4 bases and J by 4 bases, with 9 bases of the junction left unmatched. The CDR3 is 17 residues long. Germline lookup yields CDR1 SGHRS and CDR2 YFSETQ. The CDR3 DNA sequence: TGCGCCAGCAGCCCACCAGCGACTAGCGGGGGATACAATGAGCAGTTCTTC. This codes for CASSPPATSGGYNEQFF.

This chain joins TRBV3-1 and TRBJ2-3; D remains ambiguous. CDR1 and CDR2 from the germline V gene are LGHDT and YNNKEL (reference sequence). The CDR3 runs to 15 residues. The ends were cut back, 3 bases at V and 1 base at J, with 11 bases in the middle. The CDR3: CASSQDGSRTDTQYF. Written as DNA, the CDR3 is TGTGCCAGCAGCCAGGACGGCAGCCGCACAGATACGCAGTATTTT.

This clonotype was recorded at least ten times. The chain recombines TRBV5-1 with TRBJ2-3, with D perhaps TRBD1 (5 bases). Trimming took off 2 bases at V and 3 bases at J, with 7 bases between the two ends. Germline V gene lookup returns CDR1 SGHRS and CDR2 YFSETQ. This CDR3 has 13 residues. CDR3 loop: CASSFQGTDTQYF. CDR3 sequence (DNA): TGCGCCAGCAGCTTTCAGGGTACAGATACGCAGTATTTT.

The J gene is TRBJ2-3, the V gene TRBV5-1; D remains ambiguous. Germline lookup yields CDR1 SGHRS and CDR2 YFSETQ. This CDR3 is built from 14 residues. V gave up 0 bases and J gave up 4 bases, with 9 bases separating them. The CDR3 coding sequence is TGCGCCAGCAGCTTGGAGGTGGGGTCAGATACGCAGTATTTT. The encoded protein is CASSLEVGSDTQYF.

This clonotype was observed a few times. The V call is TRBV4-3, the J call TRBJ1-5; unclear D gene. V lost 2 bases to trimming and J lost 9 bases, with 14 bases between them. The CDR3 runs 14 residues. The germline gives CDR1 LGHNA, CDR2 YSLEER. CDR3 amino acids: CASSQRRGVGPQHF. CDR3 nucleotide sequence: TGCGCCAGCAGCCAACGGCGCGGCGTTGGGCCCCAGCATTTT.

This clonotype was counted between two and nine times. This chain joins TRBV11-2 and TRBJ1-2; TRBD1 agrees at 9 bases. The CDR3 has 15 amino acids. The J segment lost 4 bases and the V segment lost 5 bases, leaving 8 bases of the junction unmatched. CDR1 is SGHAT and CDR2 is FQNNGV in the germline V gene. CDR3 in amino acids: CASSLEQGAGYGYTF. The CDR3 bases are TGTGCCAGCAGCCTCGAACAGGGGGCCGGCTATGGCTACACCTTC.

The rearrangement uses TRBV4-3 and TRBJ2-2; TRBD2 matches at 7 bases. CDR1 LGHNA and CDR2 YSLEER come from the germline V gene. Germline trimming cut 4 bases from V and 7 bases from J; bases unmatched to any gene: 18. This CDR3 spans 18 amino acids. This CDR3 is CASSRDPSGGDRSGELFF. DNA of the CDR3: TGCGCCAGCAGCCGCGACCCTAGCGGCGGAGATAGGAGCGGGGAGCTGTTTTTT.

This clonotype was seen ten or more times. The V gene is TRBV28, the J gene TRBJ2-7, with D possibly being TRBD2 (5 bases). With 5 bases removed from V and 3 bases from J, the gap between germline ends came to 17 bases. The CDR3 loop spans 15 amino acids. Germline V gives CDR1 MDHEN, CDR2 SYDVKM. CDR3 coding DNA: TGTGCCAGCAGTCTAGGACGGAGGAATAGCTACGAGCAGTACTTC. Amino acids: CASSLGRRNSYEQYF.

Worth noting for this clonotype: One end of the junction fails to match germline, which may point to a read error. The chain recombines TRBV6-1 with TRBJ2-3, with a tentative D call TRBD1 (5 bases). Per the germline V gene, CDR1 is MNHNS and CDR2 is SASEGT. The CDR3 has 13 amino acids. The DNA of the CDR3 is TGTGCCAGCAGTGCCAGGGCAACAGGTACGCAGTATTTT. Amino acid sequence: CASSARATGTQYF.

The V call is TRBV5-1, the J call TRBJ2-6; TRBD1 agrees at 9 bases. J lost 2 bases, V lost 7 bases, and 7 bases had no gene match. This CDR3 spans 16 amino acids. From germline, CDR1 is SGHRS and CDR2 YFSETQ. The CDR3 spells CASFPRDRAGANVLTF. CDR3 DNA: TGCGCCAGCTTTCCCCGGGACAGGGCTGGGGCCAACGTCCTGACTTTC.

Only a few counts were recorded for this clonotype. V is TRBV20-1 and J is TRBJ2-7; 7 bases are shared with TRBD2. The germline gives CDR1 DFQATT, CDR2 SNEGSKA (reference sequence). The CDR3 extends over 14 amino acids. V trimming: 4 bases; J trimming: 3 bases; junction bases outside the gene matches: 9. The DNA of the CDR3 is TGCAGTGCTACCCGCGGGGGAAGGGTCTACGAGCAGTACTTC. Protein: CSATRGGRVYEQYF.

With respect to this clonotype: A read error may account for a junction end that differs from germline. Here the CDR3 reads CASSAGGSRGCTF. CDR3 bases: TGTGCCAGCAGCGCAGGGGGCTCGCGGGGCTGCACCTTC. The rearrangement links TRBV6-1 to TRBJ1-2; 8 bases are a match to TRBD1. Per germline, CDR1 MNHNS and CDR2 SASEGT. The CDR3 is 13 amino acids.

V and J are TRBV12-3 or TRBV12-4 and TRBJ2-5, with D perhaps matching TRBD1 or TRBD2 (5 bases each). The CDR3 runs to 12 residues. Between the trimmed V and J ends, which lost 10 bases and 5 bases, there was a span of 14 bases. DNA for the CDR3: TGTGCCAACAGGTTTAGAGGGGAGACCCAGTACTTC. This gives the protein CANRFRGETQYF.

The chain uses TRBV7-2 and TRBJ2-1; D tentatively fits TRBD1 or TRBD2 (5 bases each). The J call may be wrong; the DNA end is better matched by TRBJ2-7. Germline-derived CDR1 and CDR2 are SGHTA and FQGNSA. This CDR3 has 15 residues. For the CDR3, the DNA is TGTGCCAGCAGCTTAGGGGGTGGGGGTCCCTACGAGCAGTACTTC. Translating it yields CASSLGGGGPYEQYF.

This clonotype was counted a single time. The gene calls are TRBV9 and TRBJ1-2; TRBD1 is a possible D gene (5 bases). V lost 4 bases to trimming and J lost 4 bases, with 14 bases between them. Germline lookup yields CDR1 SGDLS and CDR2 YYNGEE. CDR3 size: 14 residues. CDR3 in amino acids: CASSSGGASYGYTF. The CDR3 DNA is TGTGCCAGCAGCTCCGGTGGGGCTTCCTATGGCTACACCTTC.

V is TRBV6-1 and J is TRBJ1-6; tentative D call: TRBD1 (5 bases). Germline V lookup: CDR1 MNHNS, CDR2 SASEGT. The CDR3 consists of 16 residues. Trimming took 8 bases from V and 2 from J, leaving 16 bases between them. The CDR3 DNA follows: TGTGCCAGCGGGCTCTATCAGGGAACCTATAATTCACCCCTCCACTTT. It translates to CASGLYQGTYNSPLHF.

This clonotype was counted between two and nine times. This sequence joins TRBV2 and TRBJ2-7, with 10 bases aligning to TRBD2. The germline V gene has CDR1 SNHLY and CDR2 FYNNEI. The CDR3 has 15 amino acids. The J segment lost 3 bases and the V segment lost 6 bases, leaving 8 bases of the junction unmatched. CDR3 nucleotide sequence: TGTGCCAGCAGCCAAGATAGCGGGAGGCTCTACGAGCAGTACTTC. As protein: CASSQDSGRLYEQYF.

This clonotype was observed a few times. The chain employs TRBV7-9 and TRBJ2-3, with 7 bases fitting TRBD1. This CDR3 is 16 amino acids long. Trimming at V came to 6 bases and at J to 2 bases, leaving 11 bases not matched to a gene. The germline CDR1 and CDR2 sequences are SEHNR and FQNEAQ (reference sequence). The DNA of the CDR3 is TGTGCCAGCAGTCATAACCGGGACAGCACCACAGATACGCAGTATTTT. This sequence encodes CASSHNRDSTTDTQYF.

This clonotype was counted only a few times. The CDR3 reads CASSATGGSTYNEQFF. The CDR3 DNA follows: TGTGCCAGCAGCGCGACAGGGGGTAGTACCTACAATGAGCAGTTCTTC. The rearrangement links TRBV9 to TRBJ2-1, with TRBD1 matching over 9 bases. The CDR3 totals 16 residues. CDR1 and CDR2 from the germline V gene are SGDLS and YYNGEE. J gave up 2 bases and V 3 bases, and 6 bases lay outside the gene matches.